This T cell receptor beta chain appears in the sequencing data of a study of blood T cell repertoires in COVID-19. On the study more broadly: T cells, B-cell-depleted T cells, or PBMCs supplied cDNA or gDNA.

This clone was detected once. As handled by the study authors: Estimated nucleated cell counts came from reference gene primer amplification. Libraries were prepared by immunoSEQ multiplex PCR; TCRdb keeps only in-frame clonotypes and omits some of them. V and J calls and clone size are given by that table; D and trimming were obtained from the DNA. Of about 68,000 clones listed, approximately 93% are singletons. This TCR derives from a man between 45 and 60 years old with COVID-19, enrolled during active disease. Sequenced material: peripheral blood.

This CDR3 is CASSLLAGDGQFF. The DNA for the CDR3 is TGTGCCAGCAGCTTACTAGCGGGAGATGGGCAGTTCTTC. The V gene is TRBV7-2, the J gene TRBJ2-1; TRBD2 agrees at 10 bases. V dropped 2 bases and J dropped 12; count of bases not matched to a gene: 4. Germline CDR1 reads SGHTA; CDR2 reads FQGNSA. The CDR3 totals 13 residues.